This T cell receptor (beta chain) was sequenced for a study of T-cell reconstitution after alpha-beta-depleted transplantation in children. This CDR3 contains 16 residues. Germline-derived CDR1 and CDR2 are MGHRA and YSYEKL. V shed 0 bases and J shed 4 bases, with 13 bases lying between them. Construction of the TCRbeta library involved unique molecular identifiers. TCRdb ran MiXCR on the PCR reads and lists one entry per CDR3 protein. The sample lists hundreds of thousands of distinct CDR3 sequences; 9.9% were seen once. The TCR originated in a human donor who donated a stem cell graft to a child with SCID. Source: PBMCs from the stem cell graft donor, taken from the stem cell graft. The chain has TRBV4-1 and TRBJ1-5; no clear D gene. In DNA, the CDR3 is TGCGCCAGCAGCCAAGAAGGGTCTGCCCTGAATCAGCCCCAGCATTTT. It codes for CASSQEGSALNQPQHF.